Sequencing of this TCR beta chain was carried out in a study of cytomegalovirus exposure and HLA in healthy donors (dated by TCRdb to the late 2010s). About the study as a whole: According to a later analysis, one platform produced both the roughly 120 validation repertoires and the 666 repertoires of the first cohort. The study aimed to test whether signatures of past pathogen exposure could be identified by cataloging public T cell receptors. A separate validation cohort of roughly 110 different subjects was used in addition to the approximately 700-subject first cohort. To predict cytomegalovirus infection status, the study brought together high-throughput TCR immunosequencing, statistical association of individual TCRs with disease status, and machine learning.

On the study overall, not on this receptor specifically: Most TCR sequences were observed very rarely across donors, whereas some public TCRs were present in many individuals. Three of the identified cytomegalovirus-associated TCR beta chains were confirmed in vitro to be specific for cytomegalovirus antigens. All 120 or so repertoires were used to score co-occurrence in the validation cohort in a later analysis, because that analysis had no HLA typing for the cohort. Of the cluster scores, 90% to 95% were above 0 in a later analysis, which found that TCRs clustered in the first cohort also tended to co-occur in the 120 or so validation repertoires. The study listed 150 to 200 TCR beta chains as associated with cytomegalovirus. The classifier was reported to diagnose cytomegalovirus status with high specificity and sensitivity in both the original cohort and the validation cohort. The authors suggested that the approach could potentially be generalized to other disease states and immunological phenotypes.

Comments on this clone: The target of this receptor is not known. Base qualities are not recorded, but no much larger clone differs from it by a single base.

Including cysteine and phenylalanine, the CDR3 has 15 amino acids. Here the CDR3 DNA is all that survives: 45 bases in frame from base 1. The germline V gene encodes CDR1 SQVTM and CDR2 ANQGSEA. V loses 0 bases at its end and J loses 8 bases; junction bases beyond the gene matches: 6. Donors formed part of the validation cohort, which comprised 120 subjects and was distinct from the first cohort of 666 subjects. Library creation used the immunoSEQ multiplex PCR assay. In the source study's methods: A statistical classification framework was built for diagnosing cytomegalovirus status from the catalog of TCR beta chain sequences. TCRdb limited this immuneACCESS table to in-frame rearrangements with V and J called. A share of clones is missing; checked studies link under half to unresolved V genes, and the rest is unexplained. For V, J and clone size, that table is used; D and trimming come from the DNA. The sample has about 160,000 clones on record, 80% to 90% of them singletons. Roughly 5.7% of the sample is held by the ten biggest clonotypes.

The chain joins TRBV29-1 to TRBJ1-4, and 10 bases in between align with TRBD1. The sample consisted of PBMCs. This TCR came from a woman aged 25 to 45 in good health and CMV-seronegative. The CDR3 protein sequence reads: CSVEDLDRGREKLFF. The sequence in DNA is TGCAGCGTTGAAGACTTGGACAGGGGGAGGGAAAAACTGTTTTTT.